This T cell receptor (beta chain) derives from a study of cytomegalovirus exposure and HLA in healthy donors. On this clone itself: Its antigen is as yet unknown.

Study observations and caveats: Within a later analysis, the majority of CMV-associated TCR beta chains appeared HLA-restricted. As a later analysis revealed, the rate of TCR association differed by HLA locus, with DRB1 most and HLA-C fewest.

Vbeta (60) and Jbeta (13) primers were used in the PCR. The table came from immunoSEQ multiplex PCR; TCRdb's copy has only in-frame clones and leaves some out. The sample contains roughly 200,000 clones, 65% to 85% of which appear only once. V shed 3 bases and J 3 bases; nucleotides not matched to a gene: 5. From germline, CDR1 is SGHNT and CDR2 YYREEE (reference sequence). The CDR3 contains 15 residues. The origin of this receptor is a man in his sixties in good health and CMV-seronegative. Sequenced: PBMCs. V and J are TRBV5-4 and TRBJ2-1, with 8 bases identical to TRBD1. CDR3 in amino acids: CASSWKDRDYNEQFF. CDR3 bases: TGTGCCAGCAGCTGGAAGGACAGGGACTACAATGAGCAGTTCTTC.